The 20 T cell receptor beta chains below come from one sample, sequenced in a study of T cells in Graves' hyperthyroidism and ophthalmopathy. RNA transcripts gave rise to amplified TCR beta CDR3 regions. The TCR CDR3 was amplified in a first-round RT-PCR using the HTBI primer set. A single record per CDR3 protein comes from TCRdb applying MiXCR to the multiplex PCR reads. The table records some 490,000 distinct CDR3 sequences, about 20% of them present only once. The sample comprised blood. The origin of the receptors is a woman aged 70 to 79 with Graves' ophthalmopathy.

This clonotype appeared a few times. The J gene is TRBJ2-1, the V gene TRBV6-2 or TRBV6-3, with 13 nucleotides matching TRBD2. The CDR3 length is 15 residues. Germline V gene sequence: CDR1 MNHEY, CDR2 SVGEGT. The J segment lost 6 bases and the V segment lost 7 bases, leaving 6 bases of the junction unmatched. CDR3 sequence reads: CASTLTSGRANEQFF. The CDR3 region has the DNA TGTGCCAGCACCTTAACTAGCGGGAGGGCCAATGAGCAGTTCTTC.

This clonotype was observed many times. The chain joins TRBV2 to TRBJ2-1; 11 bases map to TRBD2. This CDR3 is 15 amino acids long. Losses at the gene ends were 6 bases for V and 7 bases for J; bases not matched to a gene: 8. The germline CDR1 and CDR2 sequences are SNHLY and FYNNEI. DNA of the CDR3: TGTGCCAGCAGCTCCACTAGCGGGAGTGGAAATGAGCAGTTCTTC. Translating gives CASSSTSGSGNEQFF.

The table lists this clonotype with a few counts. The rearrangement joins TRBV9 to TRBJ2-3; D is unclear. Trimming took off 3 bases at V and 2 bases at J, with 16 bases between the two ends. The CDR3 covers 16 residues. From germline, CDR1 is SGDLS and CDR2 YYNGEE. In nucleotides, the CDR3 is TGTGCCAGCAGCGGGTGGGCAGCCCAATACACAGATACGCAGTATTTT. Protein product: CASSGWAAQYTDTQYF.

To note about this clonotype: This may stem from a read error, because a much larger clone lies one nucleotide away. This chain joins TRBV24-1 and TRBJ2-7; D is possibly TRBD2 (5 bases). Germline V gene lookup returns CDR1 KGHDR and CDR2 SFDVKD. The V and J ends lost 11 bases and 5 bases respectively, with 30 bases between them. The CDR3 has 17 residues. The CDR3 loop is CAMSDMAGRGVANEQYF. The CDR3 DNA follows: TGTGCCATGAGTGACATGGCGGGTCGCGGAGTGGCTAACGAGCAGTACTTC.

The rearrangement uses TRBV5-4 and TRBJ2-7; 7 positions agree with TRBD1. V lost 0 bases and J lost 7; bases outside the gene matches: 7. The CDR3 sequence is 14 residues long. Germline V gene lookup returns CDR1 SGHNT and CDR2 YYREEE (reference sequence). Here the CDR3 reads CASSLGQGRSEQYF. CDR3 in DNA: TGTGCCAGCAGCTTGGGACAGGGTCGCTCTGAGCAGTACTTC.

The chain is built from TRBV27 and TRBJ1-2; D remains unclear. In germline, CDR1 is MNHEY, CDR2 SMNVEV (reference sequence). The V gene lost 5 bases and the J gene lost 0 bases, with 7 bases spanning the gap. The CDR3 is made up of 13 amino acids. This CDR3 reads CASSESTNYGYTF. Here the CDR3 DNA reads TGTGCCAGCAGTGAAAGTACTAACTATGGCTACACCTTC.

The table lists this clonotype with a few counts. Here the CDR3 reads CASSYWRTNTGELFF. CDR3 nucleotide sequence: TGTGCCAGCAGTTACTGGCGGACGAACACCGGGGAGCTGTTTTTT. The rearrangement uses TRBV6-9 and TRBJ2-2; D ambiguous. V was shortened by 3 bases and J by 0 bases, with 8 bases between the two germline ends. Germline values: CDR1 MNHGY, CDR2 SVAAGI. The CDR3 spans 15 residues.

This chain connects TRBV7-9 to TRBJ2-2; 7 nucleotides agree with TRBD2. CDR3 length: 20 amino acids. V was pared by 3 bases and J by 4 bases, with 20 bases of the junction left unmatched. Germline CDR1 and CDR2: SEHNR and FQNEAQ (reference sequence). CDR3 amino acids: CASSFGLNGGSPESTGELFF. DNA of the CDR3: TGTGCCAGCAGCTTCGGGTTAAACGGCGGGAGCCCAGAAAGCACCGGGGAGCTGTTTTTT.

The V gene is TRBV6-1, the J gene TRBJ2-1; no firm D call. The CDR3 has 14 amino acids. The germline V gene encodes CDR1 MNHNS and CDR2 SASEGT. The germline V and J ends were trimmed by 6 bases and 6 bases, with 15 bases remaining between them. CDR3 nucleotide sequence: TGTGCCAGCAGGCTCAGCCTAGGCAGCAATGAGCAGTTCTTC. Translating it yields CASRLSLGSNEQFF.

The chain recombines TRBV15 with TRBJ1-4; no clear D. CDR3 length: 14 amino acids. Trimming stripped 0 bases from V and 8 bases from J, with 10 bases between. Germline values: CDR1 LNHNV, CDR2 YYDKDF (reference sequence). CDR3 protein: CATSREGRREKLFF. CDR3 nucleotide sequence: TGTGCCACCAGCAGAGAGGGAAGGCGGGAAAAACTGTTTTTT.

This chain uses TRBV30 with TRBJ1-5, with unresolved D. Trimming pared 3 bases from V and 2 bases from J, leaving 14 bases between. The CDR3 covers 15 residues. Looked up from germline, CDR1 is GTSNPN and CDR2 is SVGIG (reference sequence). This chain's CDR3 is CAWREGRHGNQPQHF. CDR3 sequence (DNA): TGTGCCTGGAGGGAAGGCAGACACGGCAATCAGCCCCAGCATTTT.

CDR3 residues: CASSRYLNTEAFF. The CDR3, as DNA: TGTGCCAGCAGCCGTTACCTGAACACTGAAGCTTTCTTT. The chain is built from TRBV14 and TRBJ1-1, with unresolved D. Trimming removed 4 bases at V and 0 bases at J, with 6 bases between. Looked up from germline, CDR1 is SGHDN and CDR2 is FVKESK. The CDR3 is 13 residues long.

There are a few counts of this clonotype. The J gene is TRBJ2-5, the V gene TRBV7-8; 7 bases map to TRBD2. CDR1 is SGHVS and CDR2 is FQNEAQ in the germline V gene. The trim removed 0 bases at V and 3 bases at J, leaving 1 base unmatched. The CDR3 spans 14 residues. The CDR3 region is CASSLAGTKETQYF. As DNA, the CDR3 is TGTGCCAGCAGCTTAGCGGGGACTAAAGAGACCCAGTACTTC.

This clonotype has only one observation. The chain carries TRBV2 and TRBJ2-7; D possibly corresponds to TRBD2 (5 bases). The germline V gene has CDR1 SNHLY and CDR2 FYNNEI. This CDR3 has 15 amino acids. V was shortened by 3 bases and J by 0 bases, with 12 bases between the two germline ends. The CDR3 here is CASSDGRLSSYEQYF. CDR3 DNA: TGTGCCAGCAGTGATGGGAGACTAAGCTCCTACGAGCAGTACTTC. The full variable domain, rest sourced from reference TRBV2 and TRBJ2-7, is EPEVTQTPSHQVTQMGQEVILRCVPISNHLYFYWYRQILGQKVEFLVSFYNNEISEKSEIFDDQFSVERPDGSNFTLKIRSTKLEDSAMYFCASSDGRLSSYEQYFGPGTRLTVT.

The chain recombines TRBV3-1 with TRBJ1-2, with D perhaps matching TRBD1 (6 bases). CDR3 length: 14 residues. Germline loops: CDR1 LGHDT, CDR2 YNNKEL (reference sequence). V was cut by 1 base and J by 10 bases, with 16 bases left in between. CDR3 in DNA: TGTGCCAGCAGCCAAGCCCGGGGGGCGGATGACTACACCTTC. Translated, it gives CASSQARGADDYTF.

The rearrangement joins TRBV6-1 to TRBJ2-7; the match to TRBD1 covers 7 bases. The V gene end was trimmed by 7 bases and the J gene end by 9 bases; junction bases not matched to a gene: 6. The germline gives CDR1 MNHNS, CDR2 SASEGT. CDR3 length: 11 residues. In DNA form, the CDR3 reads TGTGCCAGCACAGGGGGAATGGGGCAGTACTTC. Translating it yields CASTGGMGQYF.

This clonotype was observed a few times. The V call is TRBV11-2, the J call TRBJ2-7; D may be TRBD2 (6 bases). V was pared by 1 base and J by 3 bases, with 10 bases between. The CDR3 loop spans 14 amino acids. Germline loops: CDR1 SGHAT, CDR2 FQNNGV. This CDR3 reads CASSLAAGNYEQYF. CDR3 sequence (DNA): TGTGCCAGCAGCTTAGCCGCGGGAAACTACGAGCAGTACTTC.

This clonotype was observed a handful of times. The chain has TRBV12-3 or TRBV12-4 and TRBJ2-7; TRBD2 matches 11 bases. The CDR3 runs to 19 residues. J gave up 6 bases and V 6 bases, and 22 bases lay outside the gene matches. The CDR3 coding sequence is TGTGCCAGCAGCCGCTGGGGGACAGGGTTAGCACTAGCGGGAGTCGAGCAGTACTTC. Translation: CASSRWGTGLALAGVEQYF.

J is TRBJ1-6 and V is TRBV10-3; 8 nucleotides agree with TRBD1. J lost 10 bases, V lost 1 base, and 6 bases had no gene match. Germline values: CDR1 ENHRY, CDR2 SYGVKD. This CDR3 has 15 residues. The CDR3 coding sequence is TGTGCCATCAGTGAGTACCAGGGGGCCGGATCACCCCTCCACTTT. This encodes CAISEYQGAGSPLHF.

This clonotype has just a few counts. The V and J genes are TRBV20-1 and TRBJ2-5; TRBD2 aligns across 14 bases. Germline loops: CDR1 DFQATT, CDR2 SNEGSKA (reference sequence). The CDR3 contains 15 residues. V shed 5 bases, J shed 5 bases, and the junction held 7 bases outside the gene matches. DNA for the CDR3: TGCAGTGCTCCAGGGACTAGCGGGAGTTATGAGACCCAGTACTTC. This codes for CSAPGTSGSYETQYF.